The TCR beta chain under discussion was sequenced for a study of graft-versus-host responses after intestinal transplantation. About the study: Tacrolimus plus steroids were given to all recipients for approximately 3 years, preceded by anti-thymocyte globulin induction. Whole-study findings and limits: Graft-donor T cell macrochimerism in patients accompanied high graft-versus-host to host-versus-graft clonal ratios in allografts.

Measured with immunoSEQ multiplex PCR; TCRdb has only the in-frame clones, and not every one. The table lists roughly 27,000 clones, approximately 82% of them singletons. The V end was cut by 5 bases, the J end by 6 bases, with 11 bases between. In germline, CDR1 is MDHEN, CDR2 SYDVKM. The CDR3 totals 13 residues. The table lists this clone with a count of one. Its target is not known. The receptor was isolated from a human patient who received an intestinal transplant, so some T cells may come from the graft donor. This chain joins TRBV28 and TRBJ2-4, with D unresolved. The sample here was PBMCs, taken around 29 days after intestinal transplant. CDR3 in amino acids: CASSPGRLNIQYF. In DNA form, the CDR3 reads TGTGCCAGCAGTCCCGGACGGCTAAACATTCAGTACTTC.